This T cell receptor beta chain was identified in a study of T cell repertoires in cytomegalovirus infection. Study at large: In public TCR beta signatures, there were indications of both CMV infection and matching HLA type.

The sample holds one count of this clonotype. Its matching antigen is unknown. TCRdb redid the calling of the reads with MiXCR, one entry per CDR3 protein. In the table there are roughly 180,000 distinct CDR3 sequences, 28% of which are singletons. Study-wide results and limits: Dominating the ex vivo response were TCR beta clonotypes that were CMV-specific and HLA-C-restricted. Summed frequency of shared TCR beta families picked out CMV carriers who also had the relevant HLA.

Trimming cost V 0 bases and J 7 bases, with 12 bases left between them. This CDR3 spans 14 amino acids. Germline V gene data show CDR1 as SGHTA and CDR2 as FQGNSA. The TCR comes from a human donor in good health (CMV status not recorded). Some clones in this sample may be carry-over from other donors' samples. The material sequenced was PBMCs. The chain employs TRBV7-2 and TRBJ1-2, with D possibly matching TRBD1 (6 bases). Here the CDR3 reads CASSLARAGAGYTF. CDR3 bases: TGTGCCAGCAGCTTAGCGAGGGCAGGGGCTGGCTACACCTTC.